This TCR beta chain is from a study of PD-1 blockade in classical Hodgkin lymphoma. Study results and caveats: CD4+ TCR diversity climbed significantly by C4D1, unlike CD8+ TCR diversity.

In the case of this clone: What it binds is unknown.

The protocol was immunoSEQ multiplex PCR, while the TCRdb copy is restricted to in-frame clones and leaves out a portion. The table lists 25,000 to 30,000 clones, about 86% of them singletons. Indicated time point: cycle 4 day 1 (C4D1), after 6 weeks of nivolumab. Brentuximab vedotin exposure varied among the patients, all of whom had relapsed after autologous stem cell transplantation. Magnetic negative selection served to purify CD4+ T cells out of PBMCs that had been thawed. The starting material was CD4+ T cells from blood, obtained before the fourth cycle of nivolumab. The clonotype comes from a human donor with classical Hodgkin lymphoma.

CDR3 coding DNA: TGTACCTCCTCTGTGGCTAGCGGGAGCTTAAACATTCAGTACTTC. It yields the protein CTSSVASGSLNIQYF. This chain joins TRBV27 and TRBJ2-4; 10 positions match TRBD2. CDR3 length equals 15 residues. Germline-derived CDR1 and CDR2 are MNHEY and SMNVEV (reference sequence).